Listed here are 10 T cell receptor beta chains from one sample, sequenced in a study of cytomegalovirus exposure and HLA in healthy donors (dated by TCRdb to the late 2010s). The method behind the library was the immunoSEQ multiplex PCR assay. For the multiplex PCR, a mixture combining 60 forward primers for TCR Vbeta segments and 13 reverse primers for TCR Jbeta segments was used. The table was pulled from immuneACCESS by TCRdb, which kept in-frame rearrangements only. Such tables lose some clones; where checked, under half of the loss comes from unresolved V genes, and the rest has no known cause. This sample's records show roughly 100,000 clones. About 3% of the sample comes from the top ten. Input material: PBMCs. The receptors were gathered from a man between 40 and 49 years old in good health and CMV-seronegative.

This chain joins TRBV5-4 and TRBJ1-5; 9 bases are shared with TRBD1. The CDR3 is 18 residues long. V shed 4 bases, J shed 0 bases, and the junction held 11 bases outside the gene matches. CDR1 and CDR2 (germline): SGHNT, YYREEE (reference sequence). The CDR3 reads CASSPYRDRVYSNQPQHF. Here the CDR3 DNA reads TGTGCCAGCAGCCCCTACCGGGACAGGGTTTATAGCAATCAGCCCCAGCATTTT.

The CDR3 region has the DNA TGTGCCAGCAGCTTGGTCTCATCCGGGACAGGCCACGGGGAGCTGTTTTTT. Protein: CASSLVSSGTGHGELFF. This chain joins TRBV5-5 and TRBJ2-2; the match to TRBD1 covers 8 bases. Germline values: CDR1 SGHKS, CDR2 YYEKEE (reference sequence). V gave up 0 bases and J gave up 7 bases; unmatched junction bases: 11. The CDR3 has 17 amino acids.

The V call is TRBV18, the J call TRBJ1-1, with 7 bases identical to TRBD1. The CDR3 is made up of 12 amino acids. Per the germline V gene, CDR1 is KGHSH and CDR2 is LQKENI. Trimming at V came to 3 bases and at J to 13 bases, leaving 8 bases not matched to a gene. The CDR3 loop reads CASSPGTETFFF. In nucleotides, the CDR3 is TGTGCCAGCTCACCCGGGACAGAGACCTTTTTCTTT.

The gene calls are TRBV7-2 and TRBJ2-2; unclear D gene. Germline CDR1 and CDR2: SGHTA and FQGNSA. The CDR3 consists of 13 residues. V was clipped by 5 bases and J by 6 bases, with 10 bases between them. The CDR3 spells CASSNDSAGELFF. CDR3 sequence (DNA): TGTGCCAGCAGCAACGACTCCGCCGGGGAGCTGTTTTTT.

The CDR3 loop reads CASRQTGGIYGYTF. CDR3 sequence (DNA): TGTGCCAGCAGGCAGACAGGGGGCATCTATGGCTACACCTTC. The rearrangement uses TRBV27 and TRBJ1-2; 10 bases line up with TRBD1. CDR3 size: 14 residues. Germline V gene lookup returns CDR1 MNHEY and CDR2 SMNVEV (reference sequence). Trimming removed 6 bases from V and 4 bases from J; junction bases left unmatched: 5.

V usage is TRBV6-9 and J usage is TRBJ2-1, with unresolved D. V was shortened by 0 bases and J by 5 bases, with 14 bases between the two germline ends. Germline lookup yields CDR1 MNHGY and CDR2 SVAAGI. The CDR3 spans 16 residues. Written as DNA, the CDR3 is TGTGCCAGCAGTTATTCAACTCCTGATCTGAACAATGAGCAGTTCTTC. Translation gives CASSYSTPDLNNEQFF.

The rearrangement links TRBV19 to TRBJ1-5; D is perhaps TRBD1 (6 bases). The germline CDR1 and CDR2 sequences are LNHDA and SQIVND (reference sequence). Trimming cost V 3 bases and J 4 bases, with 13 bases left between them. The CDR3 length is 15 residues. CDR3 DNA: TGTGCCAGTAGTATTGTAGGGACAAATAATCAGCCCCAGCATTTT. Protein sequence: CASSIVGTNNQPQHF.

This chain connects TRBV10-3 to TRBJ1-1; 8 bases fit TRBD1. Trimming took 8 bases from V and 0 from J; bases not matched to a gene: 8. Germline values: CDR1 ENHRY, CDR2 SYGVKD. There are 15 residues in the CDR3. The CDR3 DNA sequence: TGTGCCATCGGAGGCACAGGGGGGATGAACACTGAAGCTTTCTTT. This sequence encodes CAIGGTGGMNTEAFF.

V and J are TRBV11-3 and TRBJ2-3; D is possibly TRBD2 (6 bases). With 6 bases removed from V and 3 bases from J, the gap between germline ends came to 13 bases. CDR1 and CDR2 from the germline V gene are SGHNT and YENEEA. The CDR3 totals 14 residues. CDR3 loop: CASSPGGTTDTQYF. For the CDR3, the DNA is TGTGCCAGCAGTCCCGGGGGTACGACAGATACGCAGTATTTT. Full variable domain (rest looked up from reference TRBV11-3 and TRBJ2-3): EAGVVQSPRYKIIEKKQPVAFWCNPISGHNTLYWYLQNLGQGPELLIRYENEEAVDDSQLPKDRFSAERLKGVDSTLKIQPAELGDSAVYLCASSPGGTTDTQYFGPGTRLTVL.

The chain recombines TRBV10-1 with TRBJ1-1, with TRBD1 identical over 7 bases. This CDR3 contains 13 residues. CDR1 WNHNN and CDR2 SYGVQD come from the germline V gene (reference sequence). V dropped 5 bases and J dropped 6; count of bases not matched to a gene: 6. The CDR3 bases are TGCGCCAGCAGTCGACAGGGTACGGCTGAAGCTTTCTTT. Amino acids: CASSRQGTAEAFF.